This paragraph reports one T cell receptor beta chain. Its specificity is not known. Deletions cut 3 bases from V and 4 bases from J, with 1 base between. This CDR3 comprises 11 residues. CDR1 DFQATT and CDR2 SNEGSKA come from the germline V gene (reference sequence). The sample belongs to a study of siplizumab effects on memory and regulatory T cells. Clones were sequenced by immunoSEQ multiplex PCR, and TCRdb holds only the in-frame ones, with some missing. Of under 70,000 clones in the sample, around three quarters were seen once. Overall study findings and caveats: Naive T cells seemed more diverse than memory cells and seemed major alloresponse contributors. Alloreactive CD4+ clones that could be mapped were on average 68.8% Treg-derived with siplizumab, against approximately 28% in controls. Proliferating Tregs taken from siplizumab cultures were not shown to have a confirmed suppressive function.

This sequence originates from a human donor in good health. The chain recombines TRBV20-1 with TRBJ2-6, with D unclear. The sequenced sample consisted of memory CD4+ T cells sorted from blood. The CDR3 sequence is CSARGANVLTF. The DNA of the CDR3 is TGCAGTGCTAGGGGGGCCAACGTCCTGACTTTC.